One and the same sample provided the 7 T cell receptor beta chains below, sequenced in a study of T cell repertoires in cytomegalovirus infection. No antigens are known for them. TCRdb processed the reads anew with MiXCR; each CDR3 protein has one entry. Seen here are roughly 860,000 distinct CDR3 sequences, 32% observed once, and the top ten hold around 11%. Source: cultured CD8+ T cells from PBMCs, taken from culture after CMV antigen stimulation. The receptors originated from a human donor in good health (CMV status not recorded). Some clones in this sample may be carry-over from other donors' samples.

The CDR3 sequence is CASRPKTGVDGYTF. The CDR3 DNA sequence: TGCGCCAGCAGACCGAAGACAGGGGTGGATGGCTACACCTTC. The V and J genes are TRBV5-1 and TRBJ1-2; 8 bases are a match to TRBD1. There are 14 residues in the CDR3. CDR1 is SGHRS and CDR2 is YFSETQ in the germline V gene. V shed 5 bases, J shed 6 bases, and the junction held 9 bases outside the gene matches.

Only a few counts were recorded for this clonotype. The chain uses TRBV18 and TRBJ1-1, with D uncertain. The CDR3 consists of 18 residues. Germline CDR1 and CDR2: KGHSH and LQKENI. V dropped 0 bases and J dropped 3 bases, with 20 bases sitting between them. The CDR3 sequence: CASSPPSIQRGRDTEAFF. Written as DNA, the CDR3 is TGTGCCAGCTCACCACCATCAATTCAACGAGGTCGAGACACTGAAGCTTTCTTT.

V usage is TRBV15 and J usage is TRBJ2-5; 13 bases line up with TRBD2. CDR3 length: 16 amino acids. After removal of 3 bases from V and 5 bases from J, the junction contained 6 bases not matched to a gene. Germline V gene sequence: CDR1 LNHNV, CDR2 YYDKDF (reference sequence). The CDR3 DNA reads TGTGCCACCAGCAGGGGGACTAGCGGGGTTTTGGAGACCCAGTACTTC. Protein: CATSRGTSGVLETQYF.

In its sample, this clonotype was seen many times. The V and J genes are TRBV7-6 and TRBJ2-5, with 13 bases that match TRBD2. This CDR3 is built from 16 residues. CDR1 and CDR2 from the germline V gene are SGHVS and FNYEAQ. With 5 bases clipped from V and 2 bases from J, the junction kept 5 bases outside the gene matches. CDR3 loop: CASSLRTSGGQETQYF. The CDR3 DNA is TGTGCCAGCAGCCTAAGGACTAGCGGGGGACAAGAGACCCAGTACTTC.

The V and J genes are TRBV5-5 and TRBJ2-7; no clear D gene. The CDR3 covers 14 residues. The germline gives CDR1 SGHKS, CDR2 YYEKEE (reference sequence). Trimming stripped 6 bases from V and 3 bases from J, with 16 bases between. CDR3 loop: CASTRMDPSYEQYF. DNA for the CDR3: TGTGCCAGCACCCGGATGGACCCAAGCTACGAGCAGTACTTC. The whole variable domain, filled in from reference TRBV5-5 and TRBJ2-7, reads DAGVTQSPTHLIKTRGQQVTLRCSPISGHKSVSWYQQVLGQGPQFIFQYYEKEERGRGNFPDRFSARQFPNYSSELNVNALLLGDSALYLCASTRMDPSYEQYFGPGTRLTVT.

This clonotype was counted between two and nine times. The chain has TRBV7-9 and TRBJ2-2, with TRBD1 matching over 9 bases. Unmatched junction bases numbered 6, after V lost 11 bases and J lost 5 bases. Per germline, CDR1 SEHNR and CDR2 FQNEAQ (reference sequence). The CDR3 has 13 residues. The CDR3 spells CAGRDRVTGELFF. As DNA, the CDR3 is TGTGCCGGGCGGGACAGGGTAACCGGGGAGCTGTTTTTT.

This clonotype has more than one count but fewer than ten. The chain combines TRBV15 with TRBJ1-6, with unresolved D. Germline V CDR1 and CDR2: LNHNV, YYDKDF (reference sequence). Trimming removed 8 bases from V and 0 bases from J, with 14 bases in between. This CDR3 has 16 residues. The CDR3 sequence: CATSDYWSSYNSPLHF. The CDR3 region has the DNA TGTGCCACCTCGGACTATTGGAGCTCCTATAATTCACCCCTCCACTTT.